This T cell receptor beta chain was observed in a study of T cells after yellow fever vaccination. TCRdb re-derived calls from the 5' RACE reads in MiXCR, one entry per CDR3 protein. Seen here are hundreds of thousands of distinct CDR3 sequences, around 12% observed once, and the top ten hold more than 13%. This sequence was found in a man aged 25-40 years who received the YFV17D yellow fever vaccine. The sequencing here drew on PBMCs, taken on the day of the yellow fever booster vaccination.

The CDR3 region has the DNA TGTGCCAGCAGTTCCCCCGGGACTAGCGGGAGCGGGGAGCTGTTTTTT. It codes for CASSSPGTSGSGELFF. The genes are TRBV12-3 or TRBV12-4 and TRBJ2-2; 14 bases are a match to TRBD2. The CDR3 has 16 residues. The ends lost 4 bases at V and 7 bases at J; junction bases unmatched: 5.